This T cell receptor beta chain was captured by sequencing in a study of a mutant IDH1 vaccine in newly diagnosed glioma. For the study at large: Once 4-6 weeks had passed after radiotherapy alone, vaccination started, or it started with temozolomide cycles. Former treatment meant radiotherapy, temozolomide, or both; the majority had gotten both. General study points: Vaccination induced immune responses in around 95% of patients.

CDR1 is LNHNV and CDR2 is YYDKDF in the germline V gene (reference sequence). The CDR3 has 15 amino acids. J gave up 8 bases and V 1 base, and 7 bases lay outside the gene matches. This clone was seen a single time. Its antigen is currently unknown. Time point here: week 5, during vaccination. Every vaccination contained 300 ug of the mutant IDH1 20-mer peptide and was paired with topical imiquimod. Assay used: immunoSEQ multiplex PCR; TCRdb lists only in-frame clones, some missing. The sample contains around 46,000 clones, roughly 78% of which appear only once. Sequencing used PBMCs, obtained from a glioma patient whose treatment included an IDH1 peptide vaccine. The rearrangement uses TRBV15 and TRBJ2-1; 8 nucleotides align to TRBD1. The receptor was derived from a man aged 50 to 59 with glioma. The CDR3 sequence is CATSRADRGSHEQFF. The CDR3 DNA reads TGTGCCACCAGCAGAGCTGACAGGGGCTCCCATGAGCAGTTCTTC.